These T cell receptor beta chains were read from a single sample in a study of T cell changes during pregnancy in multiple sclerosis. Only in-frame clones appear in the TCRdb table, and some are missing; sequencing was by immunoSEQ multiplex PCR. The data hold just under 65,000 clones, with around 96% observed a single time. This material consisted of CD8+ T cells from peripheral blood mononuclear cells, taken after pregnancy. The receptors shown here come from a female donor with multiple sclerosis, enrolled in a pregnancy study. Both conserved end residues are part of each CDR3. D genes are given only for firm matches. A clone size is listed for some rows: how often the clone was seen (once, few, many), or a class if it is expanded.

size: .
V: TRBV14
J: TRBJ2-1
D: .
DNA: TGTGCCAGCAGCCAAGATCGAGGCGGGGCCTCCTACAATGAGCAGTTCTTC
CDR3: CASSQDRGGASYNEQFF

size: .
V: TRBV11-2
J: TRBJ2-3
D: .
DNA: TGTGCCAGCAGCCAGACTAGCACAGATACGCAGTATTTT
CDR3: CASSQTSTDTQYF

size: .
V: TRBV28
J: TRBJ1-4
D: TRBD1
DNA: TGTGCCAGCAGTTTTACAGGGGGGGTAAATGAAAAACTGTTTTTT
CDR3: CASSFTGGVNEKLFF

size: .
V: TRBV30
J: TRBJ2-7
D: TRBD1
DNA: TGTGCCTGGAGTGGTGGTGGGACAGGGGGATACGAGCAGTACTTC
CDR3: CAWSGGGTGGYEQYF

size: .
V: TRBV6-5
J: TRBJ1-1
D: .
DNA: TGTGCCAGCAGCCCAAGCGCGTATCCTAACACTGAAGCTTTCTTT
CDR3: CASSPSAYPNTEAFF

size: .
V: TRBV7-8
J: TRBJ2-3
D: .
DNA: TGTGCCAGCAGCTTAGGGGCGGGTGGAGGGGCAGATACGCAGTATTTT
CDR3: CASSLGAGGGADTQYF

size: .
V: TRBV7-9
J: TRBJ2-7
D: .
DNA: TGTGCCAGCAGCGCCGGGACATCGGCTCCATACGAGCAGTACTTC
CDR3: CASSAGTSAPYEQYF

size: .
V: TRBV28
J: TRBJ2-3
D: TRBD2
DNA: TGTGCCAGCAGAGTCTCACTAGCGTACGACACAGATACGCAGTATTTT
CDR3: CASRVSLAYDTDTQYF

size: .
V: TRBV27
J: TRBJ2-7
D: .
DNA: TGTGCCAGCACCCCGGTAGGAGGGCTTCCCTACGAGCAGTACTTC
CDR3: CASTPVGGLPYEQYF

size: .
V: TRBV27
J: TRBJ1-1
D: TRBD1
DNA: TGTGCCAGCAATCATCGGACAGGGATCACTGAAGCTTTCTTT
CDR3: CASNHRTGITEAFF

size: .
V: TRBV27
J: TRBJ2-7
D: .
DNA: TGTGCCAGCAGTTTAGCGGGTGGCTACGAGCAGTACTTC
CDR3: CASSLAGGYEQYF

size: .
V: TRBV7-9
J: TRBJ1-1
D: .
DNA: TGTGCCAGCAGCTTAGGAATGGGCAGGGAAGAAGCTTTCTTT
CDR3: CASSLGMGREEAFF

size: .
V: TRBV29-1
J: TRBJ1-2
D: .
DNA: TGCAGCGTTGACCAGGGAAACTATGGCTACACCTTC
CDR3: CSVDQGNYGYTF

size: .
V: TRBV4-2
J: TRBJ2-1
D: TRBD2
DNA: TGTGCCAGCAGCCCACTCGGGACTAGGCTCAATGAGCAGTTCTTC
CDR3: CASSPLGTRLNEQFF

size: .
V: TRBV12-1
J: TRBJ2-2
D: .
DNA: TGTGCCAGGAAGGGGGTGGACGCCGGGGAGCTGTTTTTT
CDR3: CARKGVDAGELFF

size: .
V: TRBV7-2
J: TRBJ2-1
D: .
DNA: TGTGCCAGCAGCTTAGTAACGGGGGAAGTCTACAATGAGCAGTTCTTC
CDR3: CASSLVTGEVYNEQFF

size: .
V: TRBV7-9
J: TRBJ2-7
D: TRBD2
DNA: TGTGCCAGCAGCCTTAGCGGGAGGCCCTACGAGCAGTACTTC
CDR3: CASSLSGRPYEQYF

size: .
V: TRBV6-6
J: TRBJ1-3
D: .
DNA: TGTGCCAGCAGTCAGGGGTCTGGAAACACCATATATTTT
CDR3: CASSQGSGNTIYF

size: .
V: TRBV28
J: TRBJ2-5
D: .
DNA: TGTGCCAGCGAGCAGGGTCTCGGGCAAGAGACCCAGTACTTC
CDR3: CASEQGLGQETQYF

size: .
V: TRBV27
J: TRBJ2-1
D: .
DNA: TGTGCCAGCAGTCCTTCACAAGGGGATCTGGGTGCCATGCGGCAGTTCTTC
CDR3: CASSPSQGDLGAMRQFF

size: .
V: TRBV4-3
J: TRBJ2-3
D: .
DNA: TGCGCCAGCAGCCAAGAAAGAGAAGGCACAGATACGCAGTATTTT
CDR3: CASSQEREGTDTQYF

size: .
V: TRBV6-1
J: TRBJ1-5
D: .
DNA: TGTGCCAGCAGTGAAGGTTATTCGAGAGGTCAGCCCCAGCATTTT
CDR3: CASSEGYSRGQPQHF

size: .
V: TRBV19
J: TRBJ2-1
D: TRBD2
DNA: TGTGCCAGTTCCCTTCAGGGACTAGCGGGAGGCGGGTCCTACAATGAGCAGTTCTTC
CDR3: CASSLQGLAGGGSYNEQFF

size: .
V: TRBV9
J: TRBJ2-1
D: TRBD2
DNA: TGTGCCAGCAGCGTAGACCCGGGAGGGGATGAGCAGTTCTTC
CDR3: CASSVDPGGDEQFF

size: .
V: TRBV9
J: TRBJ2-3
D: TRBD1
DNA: TGTGCCAGCAGCTTCCGGGACAGGGGTGTGGATACGCAGTATTTT
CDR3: CASSFRDRGVDTQYF

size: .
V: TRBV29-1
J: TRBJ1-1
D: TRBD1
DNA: TGCAGCTCCGACTCCGGGACAGGGTGGAACACTGAAGCTTTCTTT
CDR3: CSSDSGTGWNTEAFF

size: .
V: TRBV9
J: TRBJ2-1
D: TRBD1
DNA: TGTGCCAGCAGCGTAGGACAGGGGGCCTGGAATGAGCAGTTCTTC
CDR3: CASSVGQGAWNEQFF

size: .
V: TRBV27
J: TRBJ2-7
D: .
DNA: TGTGCCAGCAGCCAGGGACTCTCTACCTACGAGCAGTACTTC
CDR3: CASSQGLSTYEQYF

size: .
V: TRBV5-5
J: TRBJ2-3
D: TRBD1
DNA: TGTGCCAGCAGCTGGACAGGGAATTCCGATACGCAGTATTTT
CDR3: CASSWTGNSDTQYF

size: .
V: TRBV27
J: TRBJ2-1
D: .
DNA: TGTGCCAGCAGTCTCCAACAGGGCTTCAATGAGCAGTTCTTC
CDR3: CASSLQQGFNEQFF

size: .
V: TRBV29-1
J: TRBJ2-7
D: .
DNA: TGCAGCGTTCATCAGGGCTACGAGCAGTACTTC
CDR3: CSVHQGYEQYF

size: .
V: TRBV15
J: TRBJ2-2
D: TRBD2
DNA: TGTGCCACGGGGGGGGGACTAGCAGAAACCGGGGAGCTGTTTTTT
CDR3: CATGGGLAETGELFF

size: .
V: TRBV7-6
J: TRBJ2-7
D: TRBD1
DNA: TGTGCCAGCAGCCTAAGACAGGGGCGCGAGCAGTACTTC
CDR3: CASSLRQGREQYF

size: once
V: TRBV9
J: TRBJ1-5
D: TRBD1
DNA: TGTGCCAGCAGCGAGACAGGGGAGAATCAGCCCCAGCATTTT
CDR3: CASSETGENQPQHF

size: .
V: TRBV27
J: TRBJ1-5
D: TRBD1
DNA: TGTGCCAGCAGTTTGACAGGGAATGGGCAGCCCCAGCATTTT
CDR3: CASSLTGNGQPQHF

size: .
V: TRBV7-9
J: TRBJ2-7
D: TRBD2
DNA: TGTGCCAGCAGCCTCGCCGCGACTAGCGGGATCGGCTCCTACGAGCAGTACTTC
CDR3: CASSLAATSGIGSYEQYF

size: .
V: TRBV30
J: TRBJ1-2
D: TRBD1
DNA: TGTGCCTGCTACACCGGGACAGGGGGCTTCGGCTATGGCTACACCTTC
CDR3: CACYTGTGGFGYGYTF

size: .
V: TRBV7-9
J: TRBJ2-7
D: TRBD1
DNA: TGTGCCAGCAGCGGATACAGGGGCCAGGGCGAGCAGTACTTC
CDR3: CASSGYRGQGEQYF